This T cell receptor (beta chain) was profiled in a study of CXCR3-negative and CXCR3-positive naive CD8 T cells. In germline, CDR1 is SQVTM, CDR2 ANQGSEA. The CDR3 runs to 15 residues. Preparation of TRB cDNA libraries relied on 5' RACE carrying UMI labels. TCRdb derives one entry per CDR3 protein from the 5' RACE reads, leaving out DNA. Its clone listing holds roughly 90,000 distinct CDR3 sequences. The chain is built from TRBV29-1 and TRBJ2-1; checking the TCRdb D call of TRBD1 is not possible without DNA. The clonotype comes from a human donor in good health. Some clones in this sample may be carry-over from other donors' samples. The source material was naive CXCR3- CD8+ T cells from blood. The subset here: CD45RO-CCR7+CD27+CD95- naive CD8+ T cells lacking CXCR3 (TNR3-). The CDR3 is CSVEDPGGVYNEQFF.